These T cell receptor beta chains were read from a single sample in a study of T cell responses to AZD1222 COVID-19 vaccine. TCRdb's copy holds only in-frame clones and misses some; the assay was immunoSEQ multiplex PCR. In the table there are 84,000 or so clones, approximately 88% of which are singletons. The material was peripheral blood, obtained on day 0 of AZD1222 vaccination. Every receptor here comes from an adult in good health. CDR3s include the opening cysteine and the closing phenylalanine or tryptophan. A D gene is named only where the DNA matches it firmly. Size is stated for part of the rows, as once, few or many counts, or as a class when the clone is expanded.

.	.	TRBV27	TRBJ1-2	TGTGCCAGCAGTTACAGGGCCGCTAACTATGGCTACACCTTC	CASSYRAANYGYTF
.	TRBD1	TRBV7-3	TRBJ1-6	TGTGCCAGCAGCTCCAACGGACAGGGTGGGTCACCCCTCCACTTT	CASSSNGQGGSPLHF
.	.	TRBV5-6	TRBJ1-3	TGTGCCAGCAGCTCGCTGACGGGCCGCTCTGGAAACACCATATATTTT	CASSSLTGRSGNTIYF
.	.	TRBV7-2	TRBJ1-6	TGTGCCAGCAGCTTAGTATGGCAGAATAGGGATAATTCACCCCTCCACTTT	CASSLVWQNRDNSPLHF
.	.	TRBV4-2	TRBJ2-5	TGTGCCAGCAGCCAAGAAGGGGCGACATTATCTTGGTACACCCAGTACTTC	CASSQEGATLSWYTQYF
.	.	TRBV27	TRBJ1-2	TGTGCCAGCAGCCGGGGGGGGGCAGCCTATGGCTACACCTTC	CASSRGGAAYGYTF
.	.	TRBV24-1	TRBJ2-1	TGTGCCACCAGTGATCGAACCCGGACTTCAGGGTTCAATGAGCAGTTCTTC	CATSDRTRTSGFNEQFF
.	TRBD2	TRBV7-3	TRBJ2-1	TGTGCCAGCGCGTCGGGAGGGCTCAATGAGCAGTTCTTC	CASASGGLNEQFF
.	TRBD1	TRBV28	TRBJ1-5	TGTGCCAGCAGATCTGGACAGGTTGGCGATCAGCCCCAGCATTTT	CASRSGQVGDQPQHF
.	.	TRBV3-1/TRBV3-2	TRBJ2-1	TGTGCCAGCCAGCGGCAGAGCTCCTACAATGAGCAGTTCTTC	CASQRQSSYNEQFF
.	TRBD1	TRBV9	TRBJ1-6	TGTGCCAGCAGCGTCACCCCCGGGACAGGGGGCCCCCTCCACTTT	CASSVTPGTGGPLHF
.	.	TRBV6-5	TRBJ1-2	TGTGCCAGCAGCCCAGATACAACAGTTAACTATGGCTACACCTTC	CASSPDTTVNYGYTF
.	TRBD2	TRBV4-2	TRBJ2-2	TGTGCCAGCAGCTATGGACTAGACACCGGGGAGCTGTTTTTT	CASSYGLDTGELFF
.	.	TRBV27	TRBJ1-1	TGTGCCAGCAGTTTCATCTCGACAGGCCTCAGGGCTATGAACACTGAAGCTTTCTTT	CASSFISTGLRAMNTEAFF
large	TRBD2	TRBV2	TRBJ2-3	TGTGCCAGCACTAGCGGGAGTAAGATGCCGGATACGCAGTATTTT	CASTSGSKMPDTQYF
.	.	TRBV10-3	TRBJ1-1	TGTGCCATCAGGGGGGGGAGTAACACTGAAGCTTTCTTT	CAIRGGSNTEAFF
.	.	TRBV9	TRBJ2-4	TGTGCCAGCAGCCTCACCGATATGGGAAACATTCAGTACTTC	CASSLTDMGNIQYF
once	.	TRBV3-1/TRBV3-2	TRBJ1-4	TGTGCCAGCAGCCAGGCGGGGCTTAGGGATGAAAAACTGTTTTTT	CASSQAGLRDEKLFF
.	TRBD2	TRBV5-4	TRBJ2-1	TGTGCCAGCAGCTTGGAATCCGGGAGGGCCAACAATGAGCAGTTCTTC	CASSLESGRANNEQFF
once	.	TRBV19	TRBJ1-2	TGTGCCAGTAGTATCCGAGGGGCTGGCTACACCTTC	CASSIRGAGYTF
few	.	TRBV21-1	TRBJ1-2	TGTGCCAGCAGCAAAGAGGACGGCCCGGGACAGCTTAACTATGGCTACACCTTC	CASSKEDGPGQLNYGYTF
.	TRBD1	TRBV23-1	TRBJ2-2	TGCGCCAGCAGTCAATCGGCGGGACAGGGGGCCACCGGGGAGCTGTTTTTT	CASSQSAGQGATGELFF
.	.	TRBV4-2	TRBJ2-1	TGTGCCAGCAGCCAAGACGGGAGAGACAATGAGCAGTTCTTC	CASSQDGRDNEQFF
.	.	TRBV19	TRBJ2-2	TGTGCCAGTAGTATTGGAGTGGGAGGCACCGGGGAGCTGTTTTTT	CASSIGVGGTGELFF
.	TRBD2	TRBV7-3	TRBJ2-5	TGTGCCAGCAGCCGTCTTGCGGGAGGGCTGGAGACCCAGTACTTC	CASSRLAGGLETQYF